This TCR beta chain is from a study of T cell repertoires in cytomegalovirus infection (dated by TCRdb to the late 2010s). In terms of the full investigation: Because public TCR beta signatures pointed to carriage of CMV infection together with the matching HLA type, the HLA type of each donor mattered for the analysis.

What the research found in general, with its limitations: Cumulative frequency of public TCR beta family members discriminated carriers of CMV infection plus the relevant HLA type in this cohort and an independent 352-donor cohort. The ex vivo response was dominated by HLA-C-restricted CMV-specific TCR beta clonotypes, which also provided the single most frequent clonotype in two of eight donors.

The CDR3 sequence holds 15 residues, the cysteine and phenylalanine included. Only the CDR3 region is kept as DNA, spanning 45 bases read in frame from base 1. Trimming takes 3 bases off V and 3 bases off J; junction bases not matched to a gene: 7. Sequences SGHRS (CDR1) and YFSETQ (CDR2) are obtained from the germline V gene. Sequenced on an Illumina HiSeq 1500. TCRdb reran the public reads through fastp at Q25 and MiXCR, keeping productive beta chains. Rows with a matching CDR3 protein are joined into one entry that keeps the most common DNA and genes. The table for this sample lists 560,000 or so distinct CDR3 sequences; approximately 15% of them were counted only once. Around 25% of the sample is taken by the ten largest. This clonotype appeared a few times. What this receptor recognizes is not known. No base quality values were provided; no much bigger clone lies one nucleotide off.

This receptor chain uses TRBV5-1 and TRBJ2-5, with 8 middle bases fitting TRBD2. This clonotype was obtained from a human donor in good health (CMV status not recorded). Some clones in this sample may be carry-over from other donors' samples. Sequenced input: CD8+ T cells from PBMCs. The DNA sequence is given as TGCGCCAGCAGCTCCCCTACTAGCGGTGAAGAGACCCAGTACTTC. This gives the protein CASSSPTSGEETQYF.